Listed below are T cell receptor beta chains from one sample, sequenced in a study of blood T cells in healthy people across ages. TCRdb analysed the 5' RACE reads with MiXCR anew, one entry per CDR3 protein. Of roughly 800,000 distinct CDR3 sequences in the sample, 58% are singletons; the top ten hold about 20%. The sample comprised blood. The source is a man aged 25-45 years in good health. Each CDR3 is given with its conserved first and last residue. Each record gives: J gene, V gene, D gene, CDR3 length, clone size, CDR3 DNA, CDR3 protein. The D gene is left open where the match is weak. The size entry is marked missing in some rows and otherwise reads once, few, many or a size class.

j_call: TRBJ2-5
v_call: TRBV19
d_call: -
cdr3_length: 13
clone_size: -
cdr3_nt: TGTGCCAGTAGTATAGCGTCTCGAGAGACCCAGTACTTC
cdr3_aa: CASSIASRETQYF

j_call: TRBJ2-5
v_call: TRBV24-1
d_call: -
cdr3_length: 16
clone_size: -
cdr3_nt: TGTGCCACCAGTGGTCCCGGTGGGACGGGAATAGAGACCCAGTACTTC
cdr3_aa: CATSGPGGTGIETQYF

j_call: TRBJ2-3
v_call: TRBV6-6
d_call: -
cdr3_length: 16
clone_size: -
cdr3_nt: TGTGCCAGCAGGGGAACGGGTTTGGGAAGGGCAGATACGCAGTATTTT
cdr3_aa: CASRGTGLGRADTQYF

j_call: TRBJ2-3
v_call: TRBV14
d_call: -
cdr3_length: 14
clone_size: -
cdr3_nt: TGTGCCAGCAGCCGAGGCTCCGCGGAAGATACGCAGTATTTT
cdr3_aa: CASSRGSAEDTQYF

j_call: TRBJ2-7
v_call: TRBV7-9
d_call: -
cdr3_length: 13
clone_size: -
cdr3_nt: TGTGCCAGCAGCTCAAACCAACTTAGCGAGCAGTACTTC
cdr3_aa: CASSSNQLSEQYF

j_call: TRBJ2-7
v_call: TRBV7-8
d_call: TRBD2
cdr3_length: 16
clone_size: -
cdr3_nt: TGTGCCAGCAGCTTAGCGGCGGGAGGGCTCTCGTACGAGCAGTACTTC
cdr3_aa: CASSLAAGGLSYEQYF

j_call: TRBJ2-1
v_call: TRBV7-3
d_call: -
cdr3_length: 15
clone_size: -
cdr3_nt: TGTGCCAGCAGCTTACCGACTAGTGGCCTCGGCGAGCAGTTCTTC
cdr3_aa: CASSLPTSGLGEQFF

j_call: TRBJ1-2
v_call: TRBV7-2
d_call: -
cdr3_length: 13
clone_size: -
cdr3_nt: TGTGCCAGCAGCCCCGGGACCGCCCGAGGCTACACCTTC
cdr3_aa: CASSPGTARGYTF

j_call: TRBJ2-1
v_call: TRBV12-3/TRBV12-4
d_call: TRBD2
cdr3_length: 18
clone_size: -
cdr3_nt: TGTGCCAGCAGTTGGCGGGTTGCTAGGCGGGAGCGTTACAATGAGCAGTTCTTC
cdr3_aa: CASSWRVARRERYNEQFF

j_call: TRBJ1-2
v_call: TRBV6-5
d_call: TRBD1
cdr3_length: 12
clone_size: -
cdr3_nt: TGTGCCAGCAGCCAGGGGGAAAGAGGCTACACCTTC
cdr3_aa: CASSQGERGYTF

j_call: TRBJ1-2
v_call: TRBV12-3/TRBV12-4
d_call: -
cdr3_length: 12
clone_size: -
cdr3_nt: TGTGCCAGCAGCCGGGACTCCTATGGCAACACCTTC
cdr3_aa: CASSRDSYGNTF

j_call: TRBJ2-1
v_call: TRBV30
d_call: -
cdr3_length: 11
clone_size: many
cdr3_nt: TGTGCCTGGAGTGTAGGAGGTGAGCAGTTCTTC
cdr3_aa: CAWSVGGEQFF

j_call: TRBJ2-7
v_call: TRBV6-5
d_call: TRBD1
cdr3_length: 15
clone_size: once
cdr3_nt: TGTGCCAGCAGTTATAGGGACAGGAGCTCCTACGAGCAGTACTTC
cdr3_aa: CASSYRDRSSYEQYF

j_call: TRBJ2-7
v_call: TRBV2
d_call: TRBD2
cdr3_length: 14
clone_size: -
cdr3_nt: TGTGCCAGCGCTACGGCGGGGGGGATCTACGAGCAGTACTTC
cdr3_aa: CASATAGGIYEQYF

j_call: TRBJ2-5
v_call: TRBV5-1
d_call: TRBD2
cdr3_length: 16
clone_size: -
cdr3_nt: TGCGCCAGCAGCTTGTCTACTAGCGGGGGCCGGGAGACCCAGTACTTC
cdr3_aa: CASSLSTSGGRETQYF

j_call: TRBJ2-4
v_call: TRBV12-3/TRBV12-4
d_call: -
cdr3_length: 12
clone_size: -
cdr3_nt: TGTGCCAGCAGACTAGGTGGAAACATTCAGTACTTC
cdr3_aa: CASRLGGNIQYF

j_call: TRBJ1-1
v_call: TRBV4-2
d_call: -
cdr3_length: 16
clone_size: few
cdr3_nt: TGTGCCAGCAGCCAAGAACTATTCGGGGCCCTGGTAGGGGCTTTCTTT
cdr3_aa: CASSQELFGALVGAFF

j_call: TRBJ2-3
v_call: TRBV5-4
d_call: -
cdr3_length: 12
clone_size: -
cdr3_nt: TGTGCCAGCAGCTTGGCTCTAGATACGCAGTATTTT
cdr3_aa: CASSLALDTQYF

j_call: TRBJ1-2
v_call: TRBV7-9
d_call: -
cdr3_length: 16
clone_size: -
cdr3_nt: TGTGCCAGCAGCCTCAAACAGGGTCTATCGGACTATGGCTACACCTTC
cdr3_aa: CASSLKQGLSDYGYTF

j_call: TRBJ2-7
v_call: TRBV3-1
d_call: -
cdr3_length: 14
clone_size: many
cdr3_nt: TGTGCCAGCAGCCACGACGGGGGAAGCGCCGAGCAGTACTTC
cdr3_aa: CASSHDGGSAEQYF

j_call: TRBJ2-7
v_call: TRBV29-1
d_call: -
cdr3_length: 14
clone_size: -
cdr3_nt: TGCAGCGTTGAACTACAGGGAGGGTACTACGAGCAGTACTTC
cdr3_aa: CSVELQGGYYEQYF

j_call: TRBJ2-7
v_call: TRBV20-1
d_call: TRBD1
cdr3_length: 12
clone_size: few
cdr3_nt: TGCAGTGCCGGGACAGTTGGCTACGAGCAGTACTTC
cdr3_aa: CSAGTVGYEQYF

j_call: TRBJ2-1
v_call: TRBV10-3
d_call: -
cdr3_length: 12
clone_size: few
cdr3_nt: TGTGCCATCAGTGACGTCTACAATGAGCAGTTCTTC
cdr3_aa: CAISDVYNEQFF

j_call: TRBJ1-5
v_call: TRBV3-1
d_call: -
cdr3_length: 13
clone_size: -
cdr3_nt: TGTGCCAGCAGCCAAGATGTAGGGGAACCCCAGCATTTT
cdr3_aa: CASSQDVGEPQHF

j_call: TRBJ2-5
v_call: TRBV4-1
d_call: TRBD2
cdr3_length: 15
clone_size: -
cdr3_nt: TGCGCCAGCAAGCTAGCGGGGACGGAACAAGAGACCCAGTACTTC
cdr3_aa: CASKLAGTEQETQYF

j_call: TRBJ2-7
v_call: TRBV15
d_call: -
cdr3_length: 16
clone_size: -
cdr3_nt: TGTGCCACCAGCAACCACGGGGACGGGTGGGTGATCGAGCAGTACTTC
cdr3_aa: CATSNHGDGWVIEQYF